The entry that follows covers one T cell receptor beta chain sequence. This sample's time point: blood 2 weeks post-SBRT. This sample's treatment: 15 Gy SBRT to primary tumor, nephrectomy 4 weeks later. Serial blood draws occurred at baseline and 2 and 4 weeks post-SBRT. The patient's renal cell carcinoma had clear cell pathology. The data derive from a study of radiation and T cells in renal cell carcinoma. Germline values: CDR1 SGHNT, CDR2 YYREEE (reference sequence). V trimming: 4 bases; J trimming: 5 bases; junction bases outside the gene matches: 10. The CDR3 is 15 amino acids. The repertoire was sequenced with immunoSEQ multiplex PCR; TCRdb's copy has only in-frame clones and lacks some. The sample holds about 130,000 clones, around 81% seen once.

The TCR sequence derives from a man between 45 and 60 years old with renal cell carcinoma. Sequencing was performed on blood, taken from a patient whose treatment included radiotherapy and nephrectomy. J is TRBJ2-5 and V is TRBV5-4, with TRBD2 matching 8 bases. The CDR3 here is CASSQDTGGPETQYF. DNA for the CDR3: TGTGCCAGCAGCCAAGATACGGGGGGGCCGGAGACCCAGTACTTC.